Listed here are 32 T cell receptor beta chains from one sample, sequenced in a study of blood T cell repertoires in COVID-19. Using immunoSEQ multiplex PCR, the repertoire was profiled, and TCRdb retains in-frame clones only, with some absent. The sample has about 150,000 clones, 70% to 85% seen once. The sample comprised peripheral blood. These receptors originate from a woman in her sixties or seventies with acute or convalescent COVID-19.

This chain uses TRBV6-6 with TRBJ2-7; tentative D call: TRBD1 (5 bases). The CDR3 has 15 amino acids. Germline V gives CDR1 MNHNY, CDR2 SVGAGI (reference sequence). Trimming stripped 0 bases from V and 2 bases from J, with 11 bases between. The CDR3 loop reads CASSYSTVLAYEQYF. The CDR3 DNA follows: TGTGCCAGCAGTTACTCGACAGTTTTAGCCTACGAGCAGTACTTC.

The chain has TRBV5-1 and TRBJ2-7; 14 bases align to TRBD2. Trimming took 5 bases from V and 6 from J; bases not matched to a gene: 7. The CDR3 covers 15 residues. Germline V gene data show CDR1 as SGHRS and CDR2 as YFSETQ. In DNA form, the CDR3 reads TGCGCCAGCAGAAGACTAGCGGGGGGGCCTGGCGAGCAGTACTTC. It yields the protein CASRRLAGGPGEQYF.

The chain is built from TRBV5-6 and TRBJ2-1; 7 bases align to TRBD1. CDR1 SGHDT and CDR2 YYEEEE come from the germline V gene. The V and J ends lost 3 bases and 5 bases, in that order; junction bases with no gene match: 8. CDR3 length: 15 amino acids. The CDR3 region has the DNA TGTGCCAGCAGCTGGGGACAGCGGAGAAACAATGAGCAGTTCTTC. Translated: CASSWGQRRNNEQFF.

This chain joins TRBV6-2 or TRBV6-3 and TRBJ2-1, with 8 bases aligning to TRBD2. The germline V gene has CDR1 MNHEY and CDR2 SVGEGT. This CDR3 comprises 18 residues. Trimming removed 3 bases from V and 4 bases from J; junction bases left unmatched: 14. DNA for the CDR3: TGTGCCAGCAGTTATCGTCCTTTAGCGGGGATAGTGTACAATGAGCAGTTCTTC. It is translated as CASSYRPLAGIVYNEQFF.

This sequence joins TRBV6-5 and TRBJ2-7; TRBD2 might be the D (5 bases). Trimming cost V 2 bases and J 6 bases, with 14 bases left between them. CDR3 length: 14 amino acids. CDR1 and CDR2 (germline): MNHEY, SVGAGI. This chain's CDR3 is CASSYRGESGEQYF. CDR3 coding DNA: TGTGCCAGCAGTTACCGGGGTGAATCGGGCGAGCAGTACTTC.

This chain joins TRBV11-2 and TRBJ1-3, with D perhaps matching TRBD1 (5 bases). Trimming took 7 bases from V and 0 from J, leaving 19 bases between them. CDR1 SGHAT and CDR2 FQNNGV come from the germline V gene. This CDR3 region has 17 residues. CDR3 residues: CASTRVAGLSSGNTIYF. CDR3 DNA sequence: TGTGCCAGCACCCGGGTGGCAGGGTTGAGCTCTGGAAACACCATATATTTT.

The table lists this clone with a few counts. J is TRBJ2-3 and V is TRBV29-1, with D possibly matching TRBD2 (6 bases). The length of the CDR3 is 14 residues. CDR1 is SQVTM and CDR2 is ANQGSEA in the germline V gene. Trimming removed 5 bases from V and 0 bases from J, with 12 bases in between. The CDR3 bases are TGCAGCGTTCGGGAGACAGCTAGCACAGATACGCAGTATTTT. It translates to CSVRETASTDTQYF.

This clone was found a few times. V gene TRBV7-2 combines with J gene TRBJ2-7, with D possibly being TRBD1 (6 bases). CDR1 and CDR2 from the germline V gene are SGHTA and FQGNSA. With 5 bases removed from V and 0 bases from J, the gap between germline ends came to 14 bases. This CDR3 contains 15 residues. CDR3 sequence: CASSPQGFTSYEQYF. For the CDR3, the DNA is TGTGCCAGCAGCCCCCAGGGGTTCACCTCCTACGAGCAGTACTTC.

The chain joins TRBV7-9 to TRBJ1-5; D remains ambiguous. Deletions cut 2 bases from V and 11 bases from J, with 13 bases between. Germline CDR1 is SEHNR and CDR2 is FQNEAQ (reference sequence). The CDR3 is 13 residues long. CDR3 sequence reads: CASSLLAGEAQHF. Here the CDR3 DNA reads TGTGCCAGCAGCTTATTAGCTGGCGAAGCCCAGCATTTT.

The CDR3 loop is CASSTGADNEQFF. The CDR3 DNA is TGTGCCAGCTCAACTGGGGCTGACAATGAGCAGTTCTTC. This chain uses TRBV18 with TRBJ2-1; possible D gene TRBD1, 5 bases. Trimming shortened V by 5 bases and J by 5 bases, and 10 bases separated the two germline ends. This CDR3 spans 13 amino acids. CDR1 KGHSH and CDR2 LQKENI come from the germline V gene.

The chain has TRBV3-1 (or the pseudogene TRBV3-2) and TRBJ1-5; 8 nucleotides line up with TRBD1. The V segment lost 2 bases and the J segment 7 bases; nucleotides outside the gene matches: 10. The V gene's germline CDR1 is LGHDT and CDR2 YNNKEL (reference sequence). The CDR3 length is 16 residues. This CDR3 reads CASSQSGQGVSQPQHF. The DNA of the CDR3 is TGTGCCAGCAGCCAATCCGGACAGGGCGTGAGCCAGCCCCAGCATTTT.

The rearrangement uses TRBV2 and TRBJ2-1; D call uncertain. Germline values: CDR1 SNHLY, CDR2 FYNNEI. CDR3 size: 11 residues. V lost 6 bases and J 11 bases, leaving 11 bases between the germline ends. This chain's CDR3 is CASRSSGQQFF. The CDR3 DNA reads TGTGCCAGCAGGTCCAGTGGCCAGCAGTTCTTC. The complete variable domain, with remaining parts taken from reference TRBV2 and TRBJ2-1, reads EPEVTQTPSHQVTQMGQEVILRCVPISNHLYFYWYRQILGQKVEFLVSFYNNEISEKSEIFDDQFSVERPDGSNFTLKIRSTKLEDSAMYFCASRSSGQQFFGPGTRLTVL.

V gene TRBV7-9 combines with J gene TRBJ1-3, with D uncertain. With 1 base removed from V and 0 bases from J, the gap between germline ends came to 7 bases. The CDR3 sequence is 15 residues long. Germline CDR1 and CDR2: SEHNR and FQNEAQ (reference sequence). The CDR3 loop reads CASSLVSLSGNTIYF. The CDR3 DNA sequence: TGTGCCAGCAGCTTAGTATCCCTCTCTGGAAACACCATATATTTT.

This clone was seen many times. V gene TRBV5-1 combines with J gene TRBJ1-2, with D possibly TRBD1 on 6 matching bases. Germline loops: CDR1 SGHRS, CDR2 YFSETQ. CDR3 length equals 13 residues. Trimming pared 7 bases from V and 2 bases from J, leaving 12 bases between. The CDR3 coding sequence is TGCGCCAGCGGACCAGACAGGAACTATGGCTACACCTTC. Amino acids: CASGPDRNYGYTF.

This chain uses TRBV7-2 with TRBJ2-1; tentative D call: TRBD2 (6 bases). Germline CDR1 and CDR2: SGHTA and FQGNSA. This CDR3 spans 13 amino acids. V lost 1 base to trimming and J lost 9 bases, with 10 bases between them. Here the CDR3 reads CASSLVAGSEQFF. As DNA, the CDR3 is TGTGCCAGCAGCTTAGTCGCGGGGTCTGAGCAGTTCTTC.

The chain joins TRBV3-1 (or the pseudogene TRBV3-2) to TRBJ2-6; D gene uncertain. The V end was cut by 8 bases, the J end by 0 bases, with 5 bases between. The CDR3 extends over 13 amino acids. Germline V lookup: CDR1 LGHDT, CDR2 YNNKEL (reference sequence). CDR3 bases: TGTGCCAGCTCTAGCTCTGGGGCCAACGTCCTGACTTTC. Its translation is CASSSSGANVLTF.

This sequence joins TRBV18 and TRBJ2-1; TRBD2 aligns across 9 bases. This CDR3 is 16 amino acids long. V gave up 2 bases and J gave up 4 bases; unmatched junction bases: 6. Germline-derived CDR1 and CDR2 are KGHSH and LQKENI. CDR3 loop: CASSPTAGGLYNEQFF. DNA for the CDR3: TGTGCCAGCTCACCAACGGCGGGGGGGCTTTACAATGAGCAGTTCTTC.

The CDR3 loop reads CASSIMTAASYNSPLHF. The CDR3 nucleotides read TGTGCCAGTAGTATTATGACAGCCGCCTCCTATAATTCACCCCTCCACTTT. The chain couples TRBV19 to TRBJ1-6; D may be TRBD1 (5 bases). The V end lost 3 bases, the J end lost 0 bases, and 12 bases lay between the germline ends. This CDR3 is 17 amino acids long. CDR1 and CDR2 (germline): LNHDA, SQIVND (reference sequence).

The rearrangement uses TRBV6-6 and TRBJ2-7, with D perhaps matching TRBD2 (5 bases). The V end was cut by 4 bases, the J end by 0 bases, with 7 bases between. The germline V gene encodes CDR1 MNHNY and CDR2 SVGAGI (reference sequence). The CDR3 has 13 amino acids. The DNA for the CDR3 is TGTGCCAGCAGTTTGGGAGTCTCCTACGAGCAGTACTTC. Encoded protein: CASSLGVSYEQYF.

This sequence joins TRBV5-1 and TRBJ2-5; 9 bases are shared with TRBD2. CDR1 is SGHRS, CDR2 YFSETQ, per germline. Trimming cost V 0 bases and J 4 bases; bases outside gene matches: 7. The CDR3 runs to 16 residues. The CDR3: CASSLAGSGGGETQYF. CDR3 nucleotide sequence: TGCGCCAGCAGCTTGGCGGGTAGCGGGGGTGGAGAGACCCAGTACTTC.

The chain recombines TRBV3-1 (or the pseudogene TRBV3-2) with TRBJ1-5, with 7 bases aligning to TRBD1. The CDR3 covers 17 residues. V lost 1 base and J lost 3; bases outside the gene matches: 9. CDR1 and CDR2 from the germline V gene are LGHDT and YNNKEL (reference sequence). The CDR3 nucleotides read TGTGCCAGCAGCCAAGGGCTGACTGACAGGGCCAATCAGCCCCAGCATTTT. This translates into CASSQGLTDRANQPQHF.

Written as DNA, the CDR3 is TGTGCCTGGAGTGTTGGGGGCGCGGGGAACACTGAAGCTTTCTTT. Protein: CAWSVGGAGNTEAFF. The V gene is TRBV30, the J gene TRBJ1-1; weak D call: TRBD1 (6 bases). The CDR3 has 15 residues. Germline-derived CDR1 and CDR2 are GTSNPN and SVGIG (reference sequence). V lost 0 bases and J lost 1, with 12 bases in between.

J is TRBJ1-1 and V is TRBV30, with unresolved D. Trimming removed 0 bases from V and 10 bases from J, with 9 bases in between. The CDR3 extends over 11 amino acids. In germline, CDR1 is GTSNPN, CDR2 SVGIG (reference sequence). The CDR3: CAWSVGEVAFF. The CDR3 DNA reads TGTGCCTGGAGTGTTGGGGAGGTAGCTTTCTTT.

CDR3 bases: TGTGCCACCAGCAGAGGGGCGGGGAACTATGGCTACACCTTC. Translating it yields CATSRGAGNYGYTF. The V gene is TRBV15, the J gene TRBJ1-2; D gene unclear. Trimming removed 1 base at V and 2 bases at J, with 8 bases between. CDR3 length: 14 amino acids. Germline V CDR1 and CDR2: LNHNV, YYDKDF (reference sequence).

This chain links TRBV2 with TRBJ1-2; D uncertain. This CDR3 is built from 13 residues. Germline CDR1 SNHLY, CDR2 FYNNEI. The germline V and J ends were trimmed by 2 bases and 2 bases, with 6 bases remaining between them. CDR3 residues: CASSERRNYGYTF. The CDR3 nucleotides read TGTGCCAGCAGTGAACGTAGAAACTATGGCTACACCTTC. The variable domain in full, with the rest retrieved from reference TRBV2 and TRBJ1-2, is EPEVTQTPSHQVTQMGQEVILRCVPISNHLYFYWYRQILGQKVEFLVSFYNNEISEKSEIFDDQFSVERPDGSNFTLKIRSTKLEDSAMYFCASSERRNYGYTFGSGTRLTVV.

The V gene is TRBV27, the J gene TRBJ1-6; 8 bases fit TRBD1. The CDR3 runs 14 residues. V trimming: 7 bases; J trimming: 6 bases; junction bases outside the gene matches: 5. Germline-derived CDR1 and CDR2 are MNHEY and SMNVEV (reference sequence). CDR3 sequence (DNA): TGTGCCAGCAATAACAGGGGGGCTAATTCACCCCTCCACTTT. Amino acid sequence: CASNNRGANSPLHF.

The chain is built from TRBV18 and TRBJ2-5; TRBD2 matches 8 bases. The length of the CDR3 is 16 residues. The J segment lost 2 bases and the V segment lost 1 base, leaving 6 bases of the junction unmatched. CDR1 KGHSH and CDR2 LQKENI come from the germline V gene. Written as DNA, the CDR3 is TGTGCCAGCTCACCACGGGGGGTAGCGGGACAAGAGACCCAGTACTTC. Translating gives CASSPRGVAGQETQYF.

The chain uses TRBV24-1 and TRBJ2-3, with D possibly TRBD2 on 6 matching bases. V was cut by 4 bases and J by 3 bases, with 19 bases left in between. The CDR3 runs to 17 residues. Looked up from germline, CDR1 is KGHDR and CDR2 is SFDVKD. CDR3 DNA: TGTGCCACCAGTGACCCCAAACGGGCTAGCGATACAGATACGCAGTATTTT. It yields the protein CATSDPKRASDTDTQYF.

This clone was recorded a few times. The chain uses TRBV12-3 or TRBV12-4 and TRBJ1-2, with D possibly matching TRBD1 (5 bases). The CDR3 covers 13 residues. V lost 3 bases, J lost 6 bases, and 11 bases lay in between. CDR3 DNA: TGTGCCAGCAGTTTGGCCAGGGAGGATGGCTACACCTTC. Translation: CASSLAREDGYTF.

The rearrangement uses TRBV5-1 and TRBJ2-1, with 10 nucleotides matching TRBD1. The length of the CDR3 is 15 residues. Germline values: CDR1 SGHRS, CDR2 YFSETQ. V was pared by 4 bases and J by 8 bases, with 9 bases of the junction left unmatched. The CDR3 spells CASSPRDRGLHEQFF. DNA for the CDR3: TGCGCCAGCAGCCCGCGGGACAGGGGTCTCCATGAGCAGTTCTTC.

The chain employs TRBV18 and TRBJ1-2, with TRBD1 matching 10 bases. The CDR3 totals 15 residues. The V gene's germline CDR1 is KGHSH and CDR2 LQKENI. V dropped 2 bases and J dropped 7; count of bases not matched to a gene: 7. CDR3 coding DNA: TGTGCCAGCTCACCATCCGACAGGGGGCACGGTGGCTACACCTTC. Its protein is CASSPSDRGHGGYTF.

This clone appeared a single time. V is TRBV6-5 and J is TRBJ1-1, with 10 bases identical to TRBD1. Unmatched junction bases numbered 9, after V lost 6 bases and J lost 8 bases. Germline loops: CDR1 MNHEY, CDR2 SVGAGI. CDR3 size: 14 residues. In DNA form, the CDR3 reads TGTGCCAGCAGACAGGACAGGGGGGCGATGGAAGCTTTCTTT. The encoded protein is CASRQDRGAMEAFF.